This TCR beta chain derives from a study of cytomegalovirus exposure and HLA in healthy donors. A few counts support this clone. Its antigen remains unidentified. The PCR employed 60 Vbeta primers together with 13 Jbeta primers. Sequencing was performed with immunoSEQ multiplex PCR; in TCRdb, only in-frame clones are kept and a portion is missing. This sample has some 170,000 clones, with about 72% found just once. Points from the study as a whole: Most TCRs appeared rarely, but some public TCRs recurred in many donors. TCR beta sequences reportedly predicted most subjects' HLA-A and HLA-B alleles accurately. TCR beta V- and J-gene trimming, according to a later analysis, was linked to a missense DCLRE1C variant. A previous analysis found most TCR beta V segments productive roughly 87% or roughly 30% of the time.

Trimming cost V 5 bases and J 0 bases; bases outside gene matches: 3. CDR1 and CDR2 from the germline V gene are SQVTM and ANQGSEA. This CDR3 contains 15 residues. V is TRBV29-1 and J is TRBJ2-3, with 12 nucleotides matching TRBD2. Sample: PBMCs. The sequence derives from a human donor in good health. The CDR3 DNA sequence: TGCAGCGTTCCAGGACTAGCGGGGAGCACAGATACGCAGTATTTT. It is translated as CSVPGLAGSTDTQYF.